This TCR beta chain was documented in a study of T cell repertoires in cytomegalovirus infection. Study as a whole: Signatures in public TCR beta sequences pointed to both CMV infection and matching HLA type.

TCRdb re-derived calls from the reads in MiXCR, one entry per CDR3 protein. Of around 350,000 distinct CDR3 sequences listed, 18% are singletons. Study outcomes and limitations: Frequencies of public TCR beta families were cumulated, and this identified carriers of CMV plus the relevant HLA. Clonotypes of TCR beta that were HLA-C-restricted and CMV-specific dominated the ex vivo response.

This clonotype was picked up a small number of times. The antigen is unknown. Input material: PBMCs. This clonotype was obtained from a human donor in good health (CMV status not recorded). Some clones in this sample may be carry-over from other donors' samples.

In nucleotides, the CDR3 is TGTGCCAGCAGTTTAGGGACGTTCAATCAGCCCCAGCATTTT. Its translation: CASSLGTFNQPQHF. The V call is TRBV12-3 or TRBV12-4, the J call TRBJ1-5; the D is unclear. The CDR3 consists of 14 residues. The V and J ends lost 1 base and 3 bases respectively, with 7 bases between them.